This TCR beta chain was retrieved from a study of CD8+ T cells in alopecia areata. Overall study findings and caveats: Normal skin contains resident alphabeta T cells, and these are also sequenced in scalp samples. Shared TCR sequences were less clear between patients than in mice, possibly partly from HLA diversity.

About this clone itself: The antigen is not known.

This CDR3 contains 14 residues. Germline V gene data show CDR1 as SGHVS and CDR2 as FNYEAQ. Trimming took off 0 bases at V and 0 bases at J, with 6 bases between the two ends. As the sequencing template, cDNA was produced by extracting RNA and reverse transcribing it. The data were produced by immunoSEQ multiplex PCR, yet TCRdb's version contains in-frame clones alone and is incomplete. Among approximately 150,000 clones, about nine tenths were seen once, and the ten largest hold about 15%. Alopecia areata patients had lesional scalp punch biopsies and peripheral blood taken from them. The receptor comes from a human donor with alopecia areata. J is TRBJ2-7 and V is TRBV7-6, with D tentatively TRBD2 (5 bases). Sequences were derived from CD8+ T cells sorted from blood, sampled at week 0. The CDR3 protein is CASSLAGDSYEQYF. For the CDR3, the DNA is TGTGCCAGCAGCTTAGCGGGAGACTCCTACGAGCAGTACTTC.